This TCR beta chain is drawn from a study of blood T cell repertoires in COVID-19. Overall study: Specimens from acute and convalescent COVID-19 originated in the United States, Italy and Spain.

Participant ages covered about 18 to 89 years across approximately 25 US areas. Participants were placed into cohorts based on the clinical history they reported. In the authors' methods: Researchers report that nucleated cell counts were estimated from reference gene primer amplification. Generated by immunoSEQ multiplex PCR, the TCRdb table keeps only in-frame clones and is missing some. V and J calls and clone size are those listed in that table; D and trimming were worked out from the DNA. The sample lists about 350,000 clones, 85% to 90% occurring once. Sequenced: PBMCs or T cells enriched from blood (not recorded which). The TCR originated in a young woman who had been exposed to COVID-19.

DNA for the CDR3: TGCGCCAGCAGTCAGTCTCCGCCTTACAGGGGGCTAAAACGAGAAAAACTGTTTTTT. Protein product: CASSQSPPYRGLKREKLFF. The chain couples TRBV23-1 to TRBJ1-4, with 9 bases that match TRBD1. TRBV23-1 counts as an open reading frame of uncertain function. The CDR3 covers 19 residues. V shed 3 bases, J shed 8 bases, and the junction held 19 bases outside the gene matches.